This entry lists 7 T cell receptor beta chains sequenced from one sample in a study of T-cell reconstitution after alpha-beta-depleted transplantation in children. Unique molecular identifiers were built into the TCRbeta library. MiXCR, applied by TCRdb to the PCR reads, yields one record per CDR3 protein. The repertoire holds around 340,000 distinct CDR3 sequences, with about an eighth as singletons. The material sequenced was PBMCs, taken from the stem cell graft. These receptors all stem from a human donor who donated a stem cell graft to a child with Fanconi anemia.

V usage is TRBV6-1 and J usage is TRBJ2-2, with D possibly being TRBD1 (5 bases). This CDR3 has 15 residues. The V end lost 5 bases, the J end lost 4 bases, and 14 bases lay between the germline ends. The germline V gene encodes CDR1 MNHNS and CDR2 SASEGT. For the CDR3, the DNA is TGTGCCAGCAGTCCCCAAGGGGCGGTCACCGGGGAGCTGTTTTTT. It codes for CASSPQGAVTGELFF.

This clonotype was found once. The rearrangement uses TRBV3-1 and TRBJ1-1, with D tentatively TRBD1 (6 bases). The CDR3 is made up of 14 amino acids. Germline V gives CDR1 LGHDT, CDR2 YNNKEL (reference sequence). V lost 3 bases, J lost 3 bases, and 11 bases lay in between. CDR3 sequence: CASSQTGQDTEAFF. In nucleotides, the CDR3 is TGTGCCAGCAGCCAGACAGGTCAAGACACTGAAGCTTTCTTT.

This chain joins TRBV12-3 or TRBV12-4 and TRBJ2-2, with 7 nucleotides matching TRBD1. The CDR3 is 15 amino acids. The V and J ends lost 5 bases and 7 bases, in that order; junction bases with no gene match: 10. DNA of the CDR3: TGTGCCAGCAGTAGGGGACAGAAGGGGGTCGGGGAGCTGTTTTTT. It encodes CASSRGQKGVGELFF.

A few counts support this clonotype. This chain connects TRBV5-1 to TRBJ1-2; 8 bases are a match to TRBD1. Unmatched junction bases numbered 2, after V lost 4 bases and J lost 6 bases. Per germline, CDR1 SGHRS and CDR2 YFSETQ. This CDR3 is built from 12 residues. The chain's CDR3 is CASSPDRDGYTF. The CDR3 nucleotides read TGCGCCAGCAGCCCGGACAGGGATGGCTACACCTTC.

This clonotype came up many times. V usage is TRBV2 and J usage is TRBJ2-3; the D gene is possibly TRBD1 (6 bases). The CDR3 is 14 amino acids. V was shortened by 2 bases and J by 4 bases, with 10 bases between the two germline ends. Per germline, CDR1 SNHLY and CDR2 FYNNEI. CDR3 amino acids: CASSEYYRADTQYF. The CDR3 nucleotides are TGTGCCAGCAGTGAATACTACAGGGCAGATACGCAGTATTTT.

Only a few counts were recorded for this clonotype. The CDR3 DNA follows: TGTGCCAGTCACCAGGGAATCTATGGCTACACCTTC. This sequence encodes CASHQGIYGYTF. The V and J genes are TRBV19 and TRBJ1-2, with D maybe TRBD1 (5 bases). Germline V gene data show CDR1 as LNHDA and CDR2 as SQIVND (reference sequence). This CDR3 comprises 12 residues. V gave up 8 bases and J gave up 4 bases, with 11 bases separating them.

This clonotype has just a few counts. This chain links TRBV12-3 or TRBV12-4 with TRBJ2-2; tentatively, D is TRBD1 (5 bases). CDR3 size: 15 residues. Trimming shortened V by 1 base and J by 10 bases, and 16 bases separated the two germline ends. The CDR3 DNA follows: TGTGCCAGCAGTTTAGGACAGACTGGGAATGAGGAGCTGTTTTTT. As protein: CASSLGQTGNEELFF.